What follows describes a single TCR beta chain. Antigen specificity is unknown. There are 16 residues in the CDR3. Here immunoSEQ multiplex PCR was the method, and the copy in TCRdb shows in-frame clones only, minus some. The table includes around 150,000 clones, about 95% detected once. The source of the sample is a study of T cell responses to AZD1222 COVID-19 vaccine. The overall study: Second-dose intervals near 4 or 12 weeks were combined.

Study-level results: Most donors were white British, females outnumbered males, and clonal diversity was possibly underestimated.

This TCR derives from an adult in good health. Source: peripheral blood, taken on day 0 of AZD1222 vaccination. V is TRBV21-1 and J is TRBJ1-5; the tabulated D call, TRBD1, remains unverified against the DNA. TRBV21-1 is marked as a pseudogene. CDR3 amino acids: CASSKQGGLRNQPQHF. CDR3 nucleotide sequence: TGTGCCAGCAGCAAACAGGGGGGACTTCGGAATCAGCCCCAGCATTTT.